This T cell receptor (beta chain) was sequenced for a study of high-grade serous ovarian cancer treatment subgroups. This CDR3 has 11 residues. The germline CDR1 and CDR2 sequences are SQVTM and ANQGSEA. The V and J ends lost 6 bases and 2 bases respectively, with 7 bases between them. Turning to this clone: The antigen is unknown.

Regarding the study as a whole: Higher neoantigen levels went with greater TCR clonal relatedness.

Tumor tissue was taken before any definitive surgery or chemotherapy was given. TCRdb's copy holds only in-frame clones and misses some; the assay was immunoSEQ multiplex PCR. The sample yields a few thousand clones, roughly 79% seen once. The chain recombines TRBV29-1 with TRBJ1-2; D not resolved. The sample comprised tumor tissue. This receptor was identified in a human donor with high-grade serous ovarian cancer. CDR3 sequence: CSVGRNYGYTF. DNA for the CDR3: TGCAGCGTCGGACGGAACTATGGCTACACCTTC. The variable domain in full, completed from reference TRBV29-1 and TRBJ1-2, reads SAVISQKPSRDICQRGTSLTIQCQVDSQVTMMFWYRQQPGQSLTLIATANQGSEATYESGFVIDKFPISRPNLTFSTLTVSNMSPEDSSIYLCSVGRNYGYTFGSGTRLTVV.